A selection of T cell receptor beta chains follows, all from one sample in a study of shared clonotypes between healthy human individuals. This table comes from immunoSEQ multiplex PCR, and its TCRdb copy is limited to in-frame clones, with some not included. The sample contains about 2.2 million clones, approximately 92% of which appear only once. Sequencing was performed on naive CD8+ T cells from PBMCs. These receptors came from a man aged 18 to 30 in good health. Some clones in this sample may be carry-over from other donors' samples. Both conserved end residues are part of each CDR3. A D gene is named only where the DNA matches it firmly. Not all rows give a size; the values are once, few, many and, for expanded clones, a class.

size,J,V,length,D,CDR3,DNA
NA,TRBJ2-7,TRBV11-2,13,NA,CASRGANPYEQYF,TGTGCCAGCAGAGGGGCTAACCCCTACGAGCAGTACTTC
once,TRBJ2-3,TRBV7-8,16,TRBD2,CASSYSSGTVADTQYF,TGTGCCAGCAGCTACTCTAGCGGGACGGTCGCAGATACGCAGTATTTT
NA,TRBJ2-7,TRBV7-9,15,NA,CASSRPDKFSYEQYF,TGTGCCAGCAGCCGACCTGACAAGTTTTCCTACGAGCAGTACTTC
NA,TRBJ2-5,TRBV7-6,18,NA,CASSFVHLPEDRQETQYF,TGTGCCAGCAGCTTCGTCCACCTCCCTGAAGATCGCCAAGAGACCCAGTACTTC
NA,TRBJ2-7,TRBV27,13,NA,CASSPSRTYEQYF,TGTGCCAGCAGTCCGTCCAGAACCTACGAGCAGTACTTC
NA,TRBJ2-5,TRBV28,15,NA,CASSLTSGLAETQYF,TGTGCCAGCAGTTTAACTAGTGGATTGGCGGAGACCCAGTACTTC
NA,TRBJ1-1,TRBV7-6,13,TRBD1,CASSVDRETEAFF,TGTGCCAGCAGCGTGGACAGGGAAACTGAAGCTTTCTTT
NA,TRBJ1-6,TRBV28,14,TRBD1,CASRIGQDNSPLHF,TGTGCCAGCAGAATCGGACAGGATAATTCACCCCTCCACTTT
once,TRBJ2-6,TRBV18,17,TRBD1,CASSLTGVDPGANVLTF,TGTGCCAGCTCTCTCACAGGGGTCGACCCTGGGGCCAACGTCCTGACTTTC
NA,TRBJ2-7,TRBV10-3,16,TRBD2,CAISRTSGGEAYEQYF,TGTGCCATCAGTCGGACTAGCGGGGGAGAAGCCTACGAGCAGTACTTC
NA,TRBJ2-3,TRBV15,14,NA,CATSRDSRVDTQYF,TGTGCCACCAGCAGAGATTCCCGGGTGGATACGCAGTATTTT
once,TRBJ1-1,TRBV4-1,17,NA,CASSQDWAPGLNTEAFF,TGCGCCAGCAGCCAAGATTGGGCCCCAGGGCTGAACACTGAAGCTTTCTTT
once,TRBJ2-5,TRBV29-1,15,NA,CSVETREGRQETQYF,TGCAGCGTTGAGACTAGGGAAGGGAGACAAGAGACCCAGTACTTC
NA,TRBJ2-1,TRBV19,12,NA,CASSNGYNEQFF,TGTGCCAGTAGTAACGGTTACAATGAGCAGTTCTTC
NA,TRBJ2-2,TRBV5-1,13,NA,CASSLRGGGELFF,TGCGCCAGCAGCTTGCGAGGCGGCGGGGAGCTGTTTTTT
NA,TRBJ2-1,TRBV13,15,NA,CASSSRDLRRNGQFF,TGTGCCAGCAGCTCCCGGGACCTCAGACGGAATGGGCAGTTCTTC
NA,TRBJ2-5,TRBV28,17,TRBD2,CASSFEGPSGRPETQYF,TGTGCCAGCAGTTTCGAGGGTCCTAGCGGGAGGCCAGAGACCCAGTACTTC
NA,TRBJ1-5,TRBV28,14,NA,CASSPRQGNQPQHF,TGTGCCAGCAGTCCCCGACAGGGCAATCAGCCCCAGCATTTT
NA,TRBJ2-1,TRBV14,15,TRBD2,CASSPWTSAYNEQFF,TGTGCCAGCAGCCCTTGGACTAGCGCGTACAATGAGCAGTTCTTC
NA,TRBJ2-1,TRBV30,13,NA,CAWSNYQYNEQFF,TGTGCCTGGAGCAACTATCAGTACAATGAGCAGTTCTTC
NA,TRBJ2-7,TRBV9,14,NA,CASSVVPSTYEQYF,TGTGCCAGCAGCGTAGTCCCCTCTACCTACGAGCAGTACTTC
NA,TRBJ2-3,TRBV7-9,15,NA,CASSPVFLSTDTQYF,TGTGCCAGCAGCCCCGTGTTTCTGAGCACAGATACGCAGTATTTT
NA,TRBJ1-1,TRBV28,13,NA,CASSALITTEAFF,TGTGCCAGCAGCGCCCTTATAACCACTGAAGCTTTCTTT
NA,TRBJ2-7,TRBV7-9,15,TRBD2,CASSSPLAGRGEQYF,TGTGCCAGCAGCTCCCCATTAGCGGGAAGGGGGGAGCAGTACTTC
NA,TRBJ2-7,TRBV19,13,NA,CASSTLWSAEQYF,TGTGCCAGTAGTACACTGTGGTCCGCCGAGCAGTACTTC
NA,TRBJ1-5,TRBV19,14,NA,CASTRMTGYQPQHF,TGTGCCAGTACCCGCATGACGGGATACCAGCCCCAGCATTTT
NA,TRBJ2-7,TRBV27,20,TRBD2,CASSPGWGQQTSGVSYEQYF,TGTGCCAGCAGCCCGGGATGGGGGCAGCAGACTAGCGGGGTCTCCTACGAGCAGTACTTC
NA,TRBJ2-7,TRBV27,15,TRBD2,CASSWGLAGGYEQYF,TGTGCCAGCAGTTGGGGACTAGCGGGAGGCTACGAGCAGTACTTC
NA,TRBJ2-1,TRBV9,13,NA,CASSVGRDPSQFF,TGTGCCAGCAGCGTAGGTAGGGACCCATCACAGTTCTTC
NA,TRBJ2-3,TRBV30,14,NA,CAWSGIPRPDTQYF,TGTGCCTGGAGTGGGATTCCTAGGCCGGATACGCAGTATTTT
NA,TRBJ2-1,TRBV5-4,15,NA,CASSLAGQDYDEQFF,TGTGCCAGCAGCTTGGCGGGACAAGATTACGATGAGCAGTTCTTC
NA,TRBJ1-5,TRBV19,17,NA,CASHHPTGQNSNQPQHF,TGTGCCAGCCATCACCCTACAGGGCAGAATAGCAATCAGCCCCAGCATTTT
NA,TRBJ1-2,TRBV28,14,NA,CASERGTLWDDYTF,TGTGCCAGTGAGCGAGGGACGTTATGGGACGACTACACCTTC
NA,TRBJ1-1,TRBV19,14,NA,CASSIQGWNTEAFF,TGTGCCAGTAGTATCCAGGGTTGGAACACTGAAGCTTTCTTT
NA,TRBJ2-1,TRBV6-5,12,NA,CASSLKNNEQFF,TGTGCCAGCAGCCTCAAGAACAATGAGCAGTTCTTC
NA,TRBJ1-1,TRBV6-1,14,NA,CASGGGDGFTEAFF,TGTGCCAGCGGCGGGGGCGACGGTTTCACTGAAGCTTTCTTT
NA,TRBJ2-7,TRBV15,14,NA,CATSQGRISYEQYF,TGTGCCACCAGCCAGGGTCGGATCTCCTACGAGCAGTACTTC